The rows below give T cell receptor beta chains drawn from one sample of a study of T cell repertoires in cytomegalovirus infection. MiXCR, run by TCRdb on the reads, gives a single entry per CDR3 protein. In the table there are some 270,000 distinct CDR3 sequences, approximately 15% of which are singletons. Source material: CD8+ T cells from PBMCs. The receptors derive from a human donor in good health (CMV status not recorded). Some clones in this sample may be carry-over from other donors' samples. The CDR3 runs from the conserved cysteine through the conserved F or W. The order of the fields is clone size, D gene, V gene, J gene, CDR3 protein, CDR3 DNA. The D gene is left open where the match is weak. Only some rows state a clone size, as once, few, many or a class for expanded clones.

>few|.|TRBV10-3|TRBJ1-2
CAISHKGAIFNYGYTF
TGTGCCATCAGTCATAAAGGAGCAATTTTTAACTATGGCTACACCTTC
>.|.|TRBV19|TRBJ2-4
CASSIDPEVAKNIQYF
TGTGCCAGTAGTATTGACCCGGAGGTTGCCAAAAACATTCAGTACTTC
>many|.|TRBV7-9|TRBJ2-3
CASSRQVYEQDTQYF
TGTGCCAGCAGTCGACAGGTTTATGAGCAGGATACGCAGTATTTT
>many|.|TRBV20-1|TRBJ1-2
CSARGQILNYGYTF
TGCAGTGCTCGCGGACAGATTCTTAACTATGGCTACACCTTC
>.|.|TRBV20-1|TRBJ2-1
CSAHSSISLRVGAYNEQFF
TGCAGTGCCCACTCCTCAATCTCTTTAAGGGTTGGGGCTTACAATGAGCAGTTCTTC
>.|.|TRBV6-5|TRBJ1-1
CASKERSGAHPAFF
TGTGCCAGCAAAGAGAGGTCCGGTGCCCATCCAGCTTTCTTT
>.|TRBD1|TRBV20-1|TRBJ2-3
CSASAQGRADTQYF
TGCAGTGCCTCGGCACAGGGGCGGGCAGATACGCAGTATTTT
>many|.|TRBV6-6|TRBJ1-1
CASSHQRPEAFF
TGTGCCAGCAGCCATCAACGGCCTGAAGCTTTCTTT
>.|.|TRBV2|TRBJ2-7
CASAGTSSYEQYF
TGTGCCAGCGCGGGGACCAGCTCCTACGAGCAGTACTTC
>.|.|TRBV27|TRBJ2-3
CASSPPRQRLGDTQYF
TGTGCCAGCAGTCCACCAAGGCAGCGCCTGGGAGATACGCAGTATTTT
>few|TRBD1|TRBV14|TRBJ2-3
CASSQIGTGPDTDTQYF
TGTGCCAGCAGCCAAATCGGGACAGGGCCTGACACAGATACGCAGTATTTT
>once|.|TRBV20-1|TRBJ1-2
CSARDFDGTNYDYTF
TGCAGTGCTAGAGATTTTGACGGAACTAACTATGACTACACCTTC
>few|.|TRBV27|TRBJ1-4
CASKFGIRTNEKLFF
TGTGCCAGCAAGTTCGGGATTAGGACTAATGAAAAACTGTTTTTT
>many|.|TRBV20-1|TRBJ2-7
CSARDKQLGYEQYF
TGCAGTGCTAGAGATAAACAGTTAGGCTACGAGCAGTACTTC
>few|.|TRBV5-4|TRBJ2-7
CASSPDAPNYEQYF
TGTGCCAGCAGCCCGGACGCCCCTAACTACGAGCAGTACTTC
>.|.|TRBV27|TRBJ2-2
CASSLWARGPRELFF
TGTGCCAGCAGTTTATGGGCACGAGGTCCCCGGGAGCTGTTTTTT
>.|.|TRBV29-1|TRBJ1-2
CSVDRRGALDGYTF
TGCAGCGTTGACCGGCGGGGGGCGCTTGATGGCTACACCTTC
>many|.|TRBV7-2|TRBJ1-2
CASSFLSGNYGYTF
TGTGCCAGCAGCTTTCTCTCGGGGAACTATGGCTACACCTTC
>many|TRBD1|TRBV11-1|TRBJ2-1
CASSLDGTAYYNEQFF
TGTGCCAGCAGCTTAGATGGGACAGCCTACTACAATGAGCAGTTCTTC
>.|TRBD2|TRBV14|TRBJ2-1
CASSPAGESSYNEQFF
TGTGCCAGCAGCCCCGCGGGGGAGAGCTCCTACAATGAGCAGTTCTTC
>few|TRBD2|TRBV7-2|TRBJ2-2
CASSLVGGITGELFF
TGTGCCAGCAGCTTAGTGGGAGGGATCACCGGGGAGCTGTTTTTT
>many|.|TRBV12-3/TRBV12-4|TRBJ1-2
CASSLWSLPGGYTF
TGTGCCAGCAGTTTGTGGTCCCTCCCAGGAGGCTACACCTTC
>.|TRBD1|TRBV6-5|TRBJ2-7
CASSYFGQGVSYEQYF
TGTGCCAGCAGTTATTTTGGACAGGGGGTATCCTACGAGCAGTACTTC
>many|TRBD2|TRBV7-8|TRBJ2-1
CASSSSGGTYNEQFF
TGTGCCAGCAGCTCTAGCGGGGGGACATACAATGAGCAGTTCTTC
>.|.|TRBV4-1|TRBJ2-3
CASSQFIRDTQYF
TGCGCCAGCAGCCAATTTATCCGCGATACGCAGTATTTT
>.|.|TRBV6-6|TRBJ1-1
CASSLLRGARIEAFF
TGTGCCAGCAGTCTTCTGCGGGGGGCTAGGATCGAAGCTTTCTTT
>.|.|TRBV7-4|TRBJ1-5
CASSSSQTKGLRQPQHF
TGTGCCAGCAGCTCGAGCCAAACTAAGGGGTTGCGTCAGCCCCAGCATTTT